This T cell receptor (beta chain) is drawn from a study of blood T cell repertoires in COVID-19. Whole-study context: Donors in the United States, Italy and Spain gave samples during acute or convalescent COVID-19. The cDNA or gDNA used as material had been derived from T cells, B-cell-depleted T cells, or PBMCs.

Under the authors' procedure: Quantification of nucleated cells was approximated via reference gene primer amplification. Clones were sequenced by immunoSEQ multiplex PCR, and TCRdb holds only the in-frame ones, with some missing. For V, J and clone size, that table is used; D and trimming come from the DNA. Here the sample spans 85,000 to 90,000 clones, approximately 86% being singletons. About this clone: At one of its ends the junction is not consistent with the germline gene, which may arise from a read error.

From germline, CDR1 is MNHNS and CDR2 SASEGT. CDR3 size: 15 residues. The TCR sequence derives from a man older than 75 with active or convalescent COVID-19. Sequenced sample: peripheral blood. The rearrangement joins TRBV6-1 to TRBJ2-3; 9 nucleotides match TRBD1. The CDR3 DNA follows: TGTGCCAGCAGGGAAGGGACAGGGAAAGCAGATACGCAGTATTTT. Encoded protein: CASREGTGKADTQYF.